This record concerns one TCR beta chain sequence. Method: immunoSEQ multiplex PCR; TCRdb's copy keeps in-frame clones and lacks some. The sample gives about 140,000 clones, 94% of which show up once; 13% is in the top ten. The CDR3 sequence is 17 residues long. V lost 2 bases, J lost 7 bases, and 23 bases lay in between. Germline V gene lookup returns CDR1 ENHRY and CDR2 SYGVKD. The sample belongs to a study of control samples from healthy donors and cancer patients. This TCR came from a man in his forties in good health. The sequenced material came from blood. The chain employs TRBV10-3 and TRBJ2-5; a weak D match, TRBD2 (6 bases). DNA for the CDR3: TGTGCCATCAGTGAGAGCCCTGGACGGGTGATAGCGGCGACCCAGTACTTC. As protein: CAISESPGRVIAATQYF.